This T cell receptor (beta chain) comes out of a study of OX40 agonist ivuxolimab in advanced cancers. Study conclusions and caveats: Partial responders dosed at 0.1-3.0 mg/kg displayed clonal expansion ranking among the lowest. On average, CD8+ T cells showed a greater number of expanded clones than CD4+.

This clone was observed a few times. The antigen is undetermined. Germline CDR1 and CDR2: GTSNPN and SVGIG (reference sequence). Trimming removed 1 base from V and 7 bases from J, with 4 bases in between. The length of the CDR3 is 10 residues. Data came from immunoSEQ multiplex PCR; TCRdb stores just in-frame clones and leaves some out. Of over 20,000 clones in the sample, roughly 86% were seen once. The rearrangement joins TRBV30 to TRBJ1-2; D call uncertain. The sequences come from CD4+ or CD8+ T cells sorted from blood, collected in a trial of the OX40 agonist ivuxolimab. This clonotype originated in an adult with an advanced solid tumor such as melanoma, head and neck, liver or kidney cancer. The CDR3 sequence is CAWSDSGYTF. For the CDR3, the DNA is TGTGCCTGGAGTGACAGTGGCTACACCTTC.